This T cell receptor beta chain was profiled in a study of shared clonotypes between healthy human individuals. General observations from the study: Between a handful of donors, naive CD4 clonotypes were shared at a level of around 5.2%.

Generated by immunoSEQ multiplex PCR, the TCRdb table keeps only in-frame clones and is missing some. The sample carries around 940,000 clones, approximately 80% recorded once. With regard to this clone: Its antigen is unknown.

Germline assignment: CDR1 SGHTA and CDR2 FQGNSA. V shed 5 bases and J shed 2 bases, with 13 bases lying between them. This CDR3 spans 14 amino acids. The rearrangement joins TRBV7-2 to TRBJ2-7; tentatively, D is TRBD1 (5 bases). The sequenced sample consisted of memory CD4+ T cells sorted from blood. Subset of the sample: CD45RA-negative fraction. This sequence was found in a man aged 18 to 29 in good health. The CDR3 protein is CASSPRMGPYEQYF. Written as DNA, the CDR3 is TGTGCCAGCAGCCCCCGAATGGGGCCCTACGAGCAGTACTTC.